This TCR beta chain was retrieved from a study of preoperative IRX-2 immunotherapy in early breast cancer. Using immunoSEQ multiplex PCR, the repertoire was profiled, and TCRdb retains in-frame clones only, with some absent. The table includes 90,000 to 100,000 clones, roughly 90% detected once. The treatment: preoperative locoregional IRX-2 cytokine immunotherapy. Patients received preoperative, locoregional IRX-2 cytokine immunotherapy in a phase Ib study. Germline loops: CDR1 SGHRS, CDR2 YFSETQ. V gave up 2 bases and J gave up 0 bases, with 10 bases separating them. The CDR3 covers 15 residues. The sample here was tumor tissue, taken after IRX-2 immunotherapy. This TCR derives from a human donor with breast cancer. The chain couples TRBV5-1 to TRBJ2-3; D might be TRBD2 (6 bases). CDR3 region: CASSFSGPSTDTQYF. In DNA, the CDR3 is TGCGCCAGCAGCTTTAGCGGACCTAGCACAGATACGCAGTATTTT.